The 5 T cell receptor beta chains below all came from one sample that was sequenced in a study of spatial heterogeneity in lung cancer. General study results and limits: One measure, the expanded intratumoral alpha and beta TCR count, tracked tumor mutation counts.

TCRdb recomputed calls from the 5' RACE reads with MiXCR, one row per CDR3 protein. The sample yields fewer than 30,000 distinct CDR3 sequences, roughly 6.6% seen once. These receptors' targets are unknown. The sample's time point: sample taken at primary tumor resection. The starting material was lung tumor tissue, obtained at surgery. The receptors derive from a male donor with early-stage non-small cell lung cancer.

Ten or more counts support this clonotype. The chain couples TRBV20-1 to TRBJ1-5; the match to TRBD1 covers 9 bases. The CDR3 extends over 16 amino acids. V lost 0 bases to trimming and J lost 6 bases; unmatched junction nucleotides: 9. CDR1 and CDR2 (germline): DFQATT, SNEGSKA (reference sequence). For the CDR3, the DNA is TGCAGTGCTAGAGATTGGGGACAGGGTTCGTCTCAGCCCCAGCATTTT. This sequence encodes CSARDWGQGSSQPQHF.

In this sample, this clonotype turned up many times. This chain links TRBV29-1 with TRBJ1-2; 7 bases map to TRBD1. Germline lookup yields CDR1 SQVTM and CDR2 ANQGSEA. This CDR3 comprises 13 residues. Trimming cost V 6 bases and J 4 bases; bases outside gene matches: 8. The CDR3 sequence is CSVDHRGGYGYTF. The DNA of the CDR3 is TGCAGCGTCGACCACAGGGGAGGCTATGGCTACACCTTC.

This clonotype has a count of ten or more. The rearrangement uses TRBV6-6 and TRBJ2-1, with 9 positions matching TRBD2. The length of the CDR3 is 15 residues. V trimming: 2 bases; J trimming: 8 bases; junction bases outside the gene matches: 7. CDR1 and CDR2 from the germline V gene are MNHNY and SVGAGI (reference sequence). This CDR3 is CASSYGIAGADEQFF. CDR3 DNA sequence: TGTGCCAGCAGTTACGGGATAGCGGGGGCGGATGAGCAGTTCTTC.

This clonotype occurred many times. The chain uses TRBV20-1 and TRBJ2-6; D tentatively fits TRBD1 or TRBD2 (5 bases each). Germline V gene lookup returns CDR1 DFQATT and CDR2 SNEGSKA (reference sequence). CDR3 size: 15 residues. V was shortened by 0 bases and J by 2 bases, with 8 bases between the two germline ends. CDR3 in amino acids: CSARDRGAGANVLTF. The CDR3 DNA follows: TGCAGTGCTAGAGATAGAGGGGCTGGGGCCAACGTCCTGACTTTC.

This sequence joins TRBV11-2 and TRBJ1-1; no reliable D call. The CDR3 spans 16 residues. The germline V gene has CDR1 SGHAT and CDR2 FQNNGV. V lost 5 bases to trimming and J lost 0 bases, with 16 bases between them. CDR3 in DNA: TGTGCCAGCAGCCTTAGGTTTGGGCTTGTGAACACTGAAGCTTTCTTT. Translation gives CASSLRFGLVNTEAFF.